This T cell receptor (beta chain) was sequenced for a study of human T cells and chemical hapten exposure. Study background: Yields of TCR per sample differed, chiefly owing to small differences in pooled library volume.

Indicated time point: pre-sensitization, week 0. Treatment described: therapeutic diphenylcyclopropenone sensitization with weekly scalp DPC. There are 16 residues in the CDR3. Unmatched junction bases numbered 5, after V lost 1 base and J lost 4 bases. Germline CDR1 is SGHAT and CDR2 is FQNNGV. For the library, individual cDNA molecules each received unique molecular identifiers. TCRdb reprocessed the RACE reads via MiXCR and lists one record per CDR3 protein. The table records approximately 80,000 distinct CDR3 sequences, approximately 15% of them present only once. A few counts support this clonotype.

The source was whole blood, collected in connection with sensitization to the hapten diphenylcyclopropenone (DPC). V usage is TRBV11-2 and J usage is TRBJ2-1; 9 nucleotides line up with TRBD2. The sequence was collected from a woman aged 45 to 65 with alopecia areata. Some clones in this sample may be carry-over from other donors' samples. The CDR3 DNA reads TGTGCCAGCAGCTTAGGACCAGCGGGAGGTTACAATGAGCAGTTCTTC. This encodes CASSLGPAGGYNEQFF.